These T cell receptor beta chains were read from a single sample in a study of blood T cell repertoires in COVID-19. Some clones are missing from TCRdb's copy, which holds only in-frame ones; the method was immunoSEQ multiplex PCR. The sample shows about 320,000 clones, approximately 88% of them seen only once. The sequenced sample consisted of peripheral blood. The receptors derive from a woman aged 30 to 39 with COVID-19, enrolled during active disease. Both conserved end residues are part of each CDR3. D genes are given only for firm matches. Clone size, where shown, is once, few, many, or a class for clones that have expanded.

j_gene	abundance	v_gene	d_gene	CDR3nt	CDR3aa
TRBJ1-1	NA	TRBV6-5	NA	TGTGCCAGCACTAAAGGTTGGAGCACTGAAGCTTTCTTT	CASTKGWSTEAFF
TRBJ1-1	NA	TRBV3-1/TRBV3-2	TRBD1	TGTGCCAGCAGCGCCCCGACAGGGAAGAACACTGAAGCTTTCTTT	CASSAPTGKNTEAFF
TRBJ1-3	NA	TRBV7-8	TRBD1	TGTGCCAGCAGCGGGCTCGGGACAGAACTTGGAAACACCATATATTTT	CASSGLGTELGNTIYF
TRBJ2-5	NA	TRBV21-1	NA	TGTGCCAGCAGCGGCAGGGGTACGGAAGAGACCCAGTACTTC	CASSGRGTEETQYF
TRBJ1-1	once	TRBV10-2	NA	TGCGCCAGCAGTGACTTGTGGGGAGGTAAGACTGAAGCTTTCTTT	CASSDLWGGKTEAFF
TRBJ1-1	NA	TRBV28	NA	TGTGCCAGCAGTTTCCCAGGGAACACTGAAGCTTTCTTT	CASSFPGNTEAFF
TRBJ1-1	NA	TRBV27	NA	TGTGCCAGCAGTTTATTTGGGGCGAACACTGAAGCTTTCTTT	CASSLFGANTEAFF
TRBJ1-3	NA	TRBV7-9	NA	TGTGCCAGCAGCTTCCCAGGGTCTGGAAACACCATATATTTT	CASSFPGSGNTIYF
TRBJ1-1	NA	TRBV30	TRBD1	TGTGCCTGGAAGGGACAGCTGAACACTGAAGCTTTCTTT	CAWKGQLNTEAFF
TRBJ2-3	NA	TRBV7-9	NA	TGTGCCAGCAGGAGCCCTACAGGGAGTCGGGCAGATACGCAGTATTTT	CASRSPTGSRADTQYF
TRBJ2-3	NA	TRBV5-1	TRBD2	TGCGCCAGCAGCTTAGGACTAGCGGGGACCCGGGGCGGCACAGATACGCAGTATTTT	CASSLGLAGTRGGTDTQYF
TRBJ1-6	NA	TRBV27	NA	TGTGCCAGCAGTCCACAGGGTTATAATTCACCCCTCCACTTT	CASSPQGYNSPLHF
TRBJ1-5	NA	TRBV30	TRBD1	TGTGCCTGGAGTCTGGGACAGGGGAACAATCAGCCCCAGCATTTT	CAWSLGQGNNQPQHF
TRBJ2-4	NA	TRBV4-1	NA	TGCGCCAGCAGCCAAGATCTGGGAGCACACCTTAAAAACATTCAGTACTTC	CASSQDLGAHLKNIQYF
TRBJ1-4	NA	TRBV7-9	TRBD1	TGTGCCAGCACCGTGGCCCAGGGGGCTATTAATGAAAAACTGTTTTTT	CASTVAQGAINEKLFF
TRBJ2-1	NA	TRBV6-6	NA	TGTGCCAGCAGTCCGGGATACAATGAGCAGTTCTTC	CASSPGYNEQFF
TRBJ2-1	NA	TRBV7-8	NA	TGTGCCAGCAGCCTTAAAGGACAAGCAGGTTTTGGGAATGAGCAGTTCTTC	CASSLKGQAGFGNEQFF
TRBJ1-2	NA	TRBV9	TRBD1	TGTGCCAGCAGCCCCCACGCCGGGACAGGGGTAAAGATAAACTATGGCTACACCTTC	CASSPHAGTGVKINYGYTF
TRBJ2-3	NA	TRBV6-6	TRBD2	TGTGCCAGCCAAGCGGGGGGGCCCGATACGCAGTATTTT	CASQAGGPDTQYF
TRBJ1-3	NA	TRBV7-2	NA	TGTGCCAGCAGCTTAGGGAGGTCAGGAAACACCATATATTTT	CASSLGRSGNTIYF
TRBJ2-3	NA	TRBV15	TRBD2	TGTGCCACCAGCCCACCCGGGGGGGGGAGCACAGATACGCAGTATTTT	CATSPPGGGSTDTQYF
TRBJ1-6	NA	TRBV7-9	NA	TGTGCCAGCAGCTTAGAGTCAGGGTCACCCCTCCACTTT	CASSLESGSPLHF